This TCR beta chain originates from a study of response to subunit inactivated influenza vaccine (dated by TCRdb to the late 2010s). With respect to the entire study: Deep quantitative profiling of the T cell receptor repertoire was used in the study to follow responses to a trivalent subunit inactivated influenza vaccine. The study at large found these results: The authors suggested that each seasonal influenza vaccination may recruit only a limited number of new T cells.

Receptor libraries were prepared by RT-PCR. The instrument given in TCRdb is Illumina HiSeq 2500. The public reads were reanalyzed by TCRdb: fastp trimming at Q25, MiXCR alignment, in-frame beta chains only. Records with the same CDR3 protein are collapsed into one entry carrying the most frequent genes and DNA. The sample table records 650,000 to 800,000 distinct CDR3 sequences; around 13% of these occur just once. Together, the top ten hold less than 7% of the sample. With respect to this clonotype: There is no known antigen for this receptor. Per-base quality was not reported, and no clone a single base away is much larger than it.

Reading from cysteine to phenylalanine, the CDR3 counts 16 amino acids. Only the CDR3 portion is preserved as DNA: 48 bases, with reading frame beginning at the first base. V ends up 7 bases short and J 8 bases short, with an unmatched junction base count of 15. As encoded in the germline V gene, CDR1 is SGHRS while CDR2 is YFSETQ. The sequencing here drew on PBMCs from blood, taken around two weeks before vaccination. This TCR was recovered from a man aged 45-60 years who received an inactivated influenza vaccine. Donor details come from another sample of the same person, matched by shared clones. The chain is encoded by TRBV5-1 joined to TRBJ2-1; 10 central bases correspond to TRBD1. The nucleotide sequence reads TGCGCCAGCTTCTCCGGGGGGACAGGGGCTGTCGATGAGCAGTTCTTC. This codes for CASFSGGTGAVDEQFF.